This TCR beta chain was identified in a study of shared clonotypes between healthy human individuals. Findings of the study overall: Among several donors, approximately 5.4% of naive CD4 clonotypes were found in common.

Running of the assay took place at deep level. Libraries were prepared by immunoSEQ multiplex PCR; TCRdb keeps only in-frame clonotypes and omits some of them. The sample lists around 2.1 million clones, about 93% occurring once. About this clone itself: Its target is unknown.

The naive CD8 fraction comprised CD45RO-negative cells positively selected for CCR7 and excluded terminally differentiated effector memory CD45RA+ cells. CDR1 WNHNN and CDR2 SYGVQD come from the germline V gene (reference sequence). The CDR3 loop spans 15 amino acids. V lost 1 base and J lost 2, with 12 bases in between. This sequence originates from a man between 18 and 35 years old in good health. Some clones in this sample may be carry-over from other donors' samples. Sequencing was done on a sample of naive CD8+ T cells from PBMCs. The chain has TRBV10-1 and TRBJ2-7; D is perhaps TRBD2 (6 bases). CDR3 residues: CASSEFSGDPYEQYF. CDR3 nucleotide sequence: TGCGCCAGCAGTGAGTTTAGCGGAGACCCCTACGAGCAGTACTTC.